This entry lists 24 T cell receptor beta chains sequenced from one sample in a study of T cells after yellow fever vaccination. TCRdb analysed the 5' RACE reads with MiXCR anew, one entry per CDR3 protein. Found here are a few hundred thousand distinct CDR3 sequences, 15% to 20% of them singletons; the top ten hold approximately 15%. The sample consisted of PBMCs, taken 15 days after the yellow fever booster vaccination. All receptors come from a man in his thirties or forties who received the YFV17D yellow fever vaccine.

This clonotype has more than one count but fewer than ten. V gene TRBV20-1 combines with J gene TRBJ2-2; 8 positions agree with TRBD1. The CDR3 covers 16 residues. The trim removed 3 bases at V and 3 bases at J, leaving 9 bases unmatched. Germline V gene lookup returns CDR1 DFQATT and CDR2 SNEGSKA (reference sequence). The CDR3 reads CSARATGAGDTGELFF. The CDR3 coding sequence is TGCAGTGCTAGGGCGACAGGGGCAGGTGACACCGGGGAGCTGTTTTTT.

The gene calls are TRBV7-2 and TRBJ2-5; a weak D match, TRBD1 (6 bases). CDR1 and CDR2 (germline): SGHTA, FQGNSA. V was trimmed by 5 bases and J by 2 bases, leaving 12 bases between them. The CDR3 contains 14 residues. In nucleotides, the CDR3 is TGTGCCAGCAGCCCCGGGACACCGCAAGAGACCCAGTACTTC. Translation: CASSPGTPQETQYF.

There are many counts of this clonotype. The rearrangement links TRBV7-8 to TRBJ2-3; D uncertain. Germline loops: CDR1 SGHVS, CDR2 FQNEAQ. Trimming left V 4 bases short and J 6 bases short, with 8 bases between. This CDR3 region has 12 residues. The DNA for the CDR3 is TGTGCCAGCAGCTCGGAGAGGGATACGCAGTATTTT. It codes for CASSSERDTQYF.

The chain has TRBV11-2 and TRBJ2-5, with TRBD1 identical over 9 bases. V lost 4 bases to trimming and J lost 4 bases; unmatched junction nucleotides: 7. Germline-derived CDR1 and CDR2 are SGHAT and FQNNGV. The CDR3 is 15 residues long. For the CDR3, the DNA is TGTGCCAGCAGCTCACAACAGGGGGCCGGAGAGACCCAGTACTTC. Translation gives CASSSQQGAGETQYF.

V usage is TRBV6-2 or TRBV6-3 and J usage is TRBJ2-1, with TRBD2 matching 8 bases. V lost 6 bases and J lost 3; bases outside the gene matches: 7. CDR3 length: 15 amino acids. CDR1 is MNHEY and CDR2 is SVGEGT in the germline V gene. The CDR3 region is CASSPTSGVYNEQFF. DNA for the CDR3: TGTGCCAGCAGCCCCACTAGCGGAGTCTACAATGAGCAGTTCTTC.

This clonotype was seen repeatedly, ten times or more. V is TRBV7-2 and J is TRBJ2-1; TRBD2 matches at 7 bases. J lost 3 bases, V lost 3 bases, and 5 bases had no gene match. The CDR3 runs 15 residues. CDR1 is SGHTA and CDR2 is FQGNSA in the germline V gene. This CDR3 is CASSLAGADYNEQFF. CDR3 nucleotide sequence: TGTGCCAGCAGCTTGGCGGGAGCCGACTACAATGAGCAGTTCTTC.

The V call is TRBV12-3 or TRBV12-4, the J call TRBJ2-2; no firm D call. The CDR3 covers 11 residues. Deletions cut 3 bases from V and 9 bases from J, with 5 bases between. CDR3 DNA sequence: TGTGCCAGCAGTTTGAGTCGGGAGCTGTTTTTT. This gives the protein CASSLSRELFF.

This clonotype appeared a few times. V is TRBV29-1 and J is TRBJ2-3, with 10 bases lining up with TRBD2. CDR1 is SQVTM and CDR2 is ANQGSEA in the germline V gene. After removal of 4 bases from V and 3 bases from J, the junction contained 7 bases not matched to a gene. There are 15 residues in the CDR3. The CDR3 coding sequence is TGCAGCGTTGTCTTAGGACTAGCGGAGACAGATACGCAGTATTTT. Its protein is CSVVLGLAETDTQYF.

At least ten counts were recorded for this clonotype. V gene TRBV29-1 combines with J gene TRBJ2-7, with 11 bases identical to TRBD2. Losses at the gene ends were 6 bases for V and 2 bases for J; bases not matched to a gene: 9. Germline V gives CDR1 SQVTM, CDR2 ANQGSEA. CDR3 length equals 15 residues. DNA of the CDR3: TGCAGCGTGGCCCTAGCGGGAGGACCTCCCTACGAGCAGTACTTC. Residues: CSVALAGGPPYEQYF.

The genes are TRBV28 and TRBJ1-2, with D unclear. The germline V gene encodes CDR1 MDHEN and CDR2 SYDVKM. The CDR3 totals 13 residues. Trimming left V 8 bases short and J 5 bases short, with 15 bases between. The CDR3 loop reads CASVTGGEYGYTF. The CDR3 nucleotides read TGTGCCAGCGTTACTGGCGGTGAATATGGCTACACCTTC.

This chain uses TRBV6-2 or TRBV6-3 with TRBJ1-1; D is undetermined. Trimming took off 2 bases at V and 8 bases at J, with 6 bases between the two ends. The CDR3 runs 11 residues. Germline-derived CDR1 and CDR2 are MNHEY and SVGEGT. In DNA form, the CDR3 reads TGTGCCAGCAGTTACGTGGGGGAAGCTTTCTTT. Amino acid sequence: CASSYVGEAFF.

This clonotype has just a few counts. This chain uses TRBV5-1 with TRBJ2-1; D is possibly TRBD1 or TRBD2 (7 bases each). The CDR3 sequence is 12 residues long. CDR1 and CDR2 from the germline V gene are SGHRS and YFSETQ. V lost 4 bases and J lost 14, with 16 bases in between. CDR3 DNA sequence: TGCGCCAGCAGCCACGGGGAGGGACAGAAGTTCTTC. Translated: CASSHGEGQKFF.

There are a few counts of this clonotype. This rearrangement joins TRBV5-1 to TRBJ2-7; 7 bases are shared with TRBD1. Germline assignment: CDR1 SGHRS and CDR2 YFSETQ. The CDR3 runs 15 residues. V gave up 3 bases and J gave up 1 base; unmatched junction bases: 7. The CDR3 DNA follows: TGCGCCAGCAGCTCTCTGACAGGGTCGTCCTACGAGCAGTACTTC. Its translation: CASSSLTGSSYEQYF.

This clonotype was counted between two and nine times. The chain is built from TRBV27 and TRBJ2-1; D is unresolved. Germline CDR1 reads MNHEY; CDR2 reads SMNVEV (reference sequence). Trimming stripped 5 bases from V and 7 bases from J, with 15 bases between. This CDR3 contains 14 residues. The CDR3 DNA is TGTGCCAGCAGTCCCCCCAAGGGCTGGAATGAGCAGTTCTTC. It encodes CASSPPKGWNEQFF.

The sample holds a few counts of this clonotype. The chain employs TRBV29-1 and TRBJ1-4; D is unresolved. This CDR3 spans 13 amino acids. V lost 3 bases and J 0 bases, leaving 5 bases between the germline ends. Germline CDR1 SQVTM, CDR2 ANQGSEA. The CDR3 DNA reads as TGCAGCGTTGACACAGCAACTAATGAAAAACTGTTTTTT. It yields the protein CSVDTATNEKLFF.

This rearrangement joins TRBV30 to TRBJ2-3; TRBD1 is a possible D gene (6 bases). The V end was cut by 1 base, the J end by 8 bases, with 10 bases between. CDR1 is GTSNPN and CDR2 is SVGIG in the germline V gene (reference sequence). This CDR3 spans 12 amino acids. CDR3 coding DNA: TGTGCCTGGAGTGGCGAGGGGGTTACGCAGTATTTT. Its protein is CAWSGEGVTQYF.

The sample holds a few counts of this clonotype. The chain uses TRBV20-1 and TRBJ2-7; possible D gene TRBD2, 6 bases. Germline values: CDR1 DFQATT, CDR2 SNEGSKA (reference sequence). V gave up 6 bases and J gave up 2 bases, with 23 bases separating them. This CDR3 has 16 residues. The CDR3 sequence: CSAPEVGGGSPYEQYF. The DNA for the CDR3 is TGCAGTGCCCCTGAGGTAGGCGGAGGGAGCCCCTACGAGCAGTACTTC.

This clonotype was found a few times. This chain connects TRBV4-3 to TRBJ2-7; D might be TRBD2 (6 bases). Germline loops: CDR1 LGHNA, CDR2 YSLEER. V gave up 0 bases and J gave up 8 bases, with 17 bases separating them. This CDR3 has 15 residues. The CDR3 spells CASSQDLGGTTQQYF. The CDR3 DNA is TGCGCCAGCAGCCAAGATTTGGGAGGAACTACGCAGCAGTACTTC.

The CDR3 spells CSARGLGGHNEQFF. In DNA, the CDR3 is TGCAGTGCTAGAGGACTAGGAGGACACAATGAGCAGTTCTTC. The V and J genes are TRBV20-1 and TRBJ2-1; weak D call: TRBD2 (6 bases). Trimming took off 1 base at V and 5 bases at J, with 12 bases between the two ends. Per the germline V gene, CDR1 is DFQATT and CDR2 is SNEGSKA (reference sequence). This CDR3 is 14 amino acids long.

The chain links TRBV9 to TRBJ2-1; D unclear. V dropped 2 bases and J dropped 0 bases, with 6 bases sitting between them. Germline V gives CDR1 SGDLS, CDR2 YYNGEE. The CDR3 sequence is 14 residues long. The chain's CDR3 is CASSVELSYNEQFF. As DNA, the CDR3 is TGTGCCAGCAGCGTGGAGCTCTCCTACAATGAGCAGTTCTTC.

The chain carries TRBV9 and TRBJ2-1; 11 bases are shared with TRBD2. V lost 4 bases, J lost 1 base, and 4 bases stayed unmatched. This CDR3 has 16 residues. Germline V gene sequence: CDR1 SGDLS, CDR2 YYNGEE. The DNA of the CDR3 is TGTGCCAGCAGCACCCTAGCGGGAGGATCCTACAATGAGCAGTTCTTC. Its translation: CASSTLAGGSYNEQFF.

This clonotype was found once. This sequence joins TRBV6-1 and TRBJ2-5, with D unresolved. Between the trimmed V and J ends, which lost 6 bases and 9 bases, there was a span of 20 bases. Germline V gives CDR1 MNHNS, CDR2 SASEGT. This CDR3 is 14 amino acids long. CDR3 coding DNA: TGTGCCAGCAGCGTAGCCCGGGCGACCATTCCCCAGTACTTC. This translates into CASSVARATIPQYF.

This chain connects TRBV6-2 or TRBV6-3 to TRBJ2-4; TRBD1 is a possible D gene (6 bases). The CDR3 extends over 15 amino acids. Trimming took off 6 bases at V and 4 bases at J, with 16 bases between the two ends. Germline assignment: CDR1 MNHEY and CDR2 SVGEGT. CDR3 loop: CASRGGGSKKNIQYF. The CDR3, as DNA: TGTGCCAGCAGAGGGGGTGGGAGCAAGAAAAACATTCAGTACTTC.

V and J are TRBV12-3 or TRBV12-4 and TRBJ2-7; D call uncertain. The CDR3 length is 14 residues. The V end lost 2 bases, the J end lost 5 bases, and 13 bases lay between the germline ends. For the CDR3, the DNA is TGTGCCAGCAGTTTACAAGGGCTTGTCGACGAGCAGTACTTC. Amino acids: CASSLQGLVDEQYF.